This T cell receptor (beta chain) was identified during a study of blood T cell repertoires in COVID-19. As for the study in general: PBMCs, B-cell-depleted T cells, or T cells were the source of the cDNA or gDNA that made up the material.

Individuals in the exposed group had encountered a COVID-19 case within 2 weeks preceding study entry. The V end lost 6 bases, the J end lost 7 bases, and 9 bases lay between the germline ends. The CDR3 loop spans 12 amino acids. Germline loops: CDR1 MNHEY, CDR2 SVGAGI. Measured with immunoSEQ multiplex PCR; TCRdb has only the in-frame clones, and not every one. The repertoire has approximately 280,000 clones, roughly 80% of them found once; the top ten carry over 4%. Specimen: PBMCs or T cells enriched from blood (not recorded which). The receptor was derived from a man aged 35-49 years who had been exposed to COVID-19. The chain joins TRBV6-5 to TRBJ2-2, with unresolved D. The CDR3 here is CASRLRGGELFF. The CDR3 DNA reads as TGTGCCAGCAGGTTGCGAGGCGGGGAGCTGTTTTTT.